These T cell receptor beta chains were read from a single sample in a study of cytomegalovirus exposure and HLA in healthy donors. Profiling relied on immunoSEQ multiplex PCR, and the TCRdb table lists in-frame clones only, not all of them. The sample has around 65,000 clones, approximately 83% seen once. The sample was PBMCs. These receptors were collected from a female donor in good health and CMV-seronegative. Each CDR3 is given with its conserved first and last residue. D genes are given only for firm matches. Some rows mark clone size as missing; the rest say once, few, many or name a class of expanded clone.

D	V	J	size	DNA	CDR3
TRBD2	TRBV10-1	TRBJ2-3	-	TGCGCCAGCAGTGAAAGAGCGGGGGGCAGAGATACGCAGTATTTT	CASSERAGGRDTQYF
TRBD2	TRBV5-4	TRBJ2-3	-	TGTGCCAGCAGCCGACCGCTAGCGGGACGGTCAATTTCGGCAGATACGCAGTATTTT	CASSRPLAGRSISADTQYF
-	TRBV6-6	TRBJ2-7	few	TGTGCCAGCAGTCCAGGGGTCTACGAGCAGTACTTC	CASSPGVYEQYF
-	TRBV11-2	TRBJ2-5	-	TGTGCCAGCAGCTTATTCTCTTTTAGTGGGACCCAGTACTTC	CASSLFSFSGTQYF
-	TRBV7-2	TRBJ2-4	-	TGTGCCAGCTCGACGGGGTCAAGAGCCAAAAACATTCAGTACTTC	CASSTGSRAKNIQYF
-	TRBV19	TRBJ1-1	-	TGTGCCAGTAGTGTTGGACTGAGGAGAACTGAAGCTTTCTTT	CASSVGLRRTEAFF
-	TRBV9	TRBJ1-3	-	TGTGCCAGCAGCGTTGAGGGGGTCGCTGGAAACACCATATATTTT	CASSVEGVAGNTIYF
-	TRBV2	TRBJ1-6	-	TGTGCCAGCATCCAGATAGGGAGGTCACCCCTCCACTTT	CASIQIGRSPLHF
-	TRBV5-4	TRBJ2-1	-	TGTGCCAGCAGCTTGCCGGTCCTAGACAATGAGCAGTTCTTC	CASSLPVLDNEQFF
-	TRBV28	TRBJ1-1	-	TGTGCCAGCACTACGGGAAAGGGGGTGAACACTGAAGCTTTCTTT	CASTTGKGVNTEAFF
TRBD1	TRBV13	TRBJ2-2	-	TGTGCCAGCAGCTCGACCCCGTACAGGGGAAGCACCGGGGAGCTGTTTTTT	CASSSTPYRGSTGELFF
-	TRBV28	TRBJ2-1	-	TGTGCCAGCAGCATAGCGCTCGGGAACAATGAGCAGTTCTTC	CASSIALGNNEQFF
TRBD1	TRBV5-6	TRBJ1-4	-	TGTGCCAGCAGCTTGTTGGGGACAGGGGGGGAAAAACTGTTTTTT	CASSLLGTGGEKLFF
-	TRBV5-1	TRBJ2-1	few	TGCGCCAGCAGCTTGGTTGTGGCCAGTGAGCAGTTCTTC	CASSLVVASEQFF
-	TRBV25-1	TRBJ2-1	-	TGTGCCAGCACTTTGGGAGGCTCTGCCAATGAGCAGTTCTTC	CASTLGGSANEQFF
TRBD2	TRBV9	TRBJ2-3	once	TGTGCCAGCAACCCGACTAGCGCATATAGCACAGATACGCAGTATTTT	CASNPTSAYSTDTQYF
-	TRBV12-2	TRBJ2-3	-	TGTGCAAGTCGCCTCCCTCTGTTAGCGGGAGTGACAGATACGCAGTATTTT	CASRLPLLAGVTDTQYF
TRBD2	TRBV7-2	TRBJ2-7	-	TGTGCCAGCAGCCCGATCTTTGGCGGGAGCGGTCAGTACTTC	CASSPIFGGSGQYF
TRBD2	TRBV9	TRBJ2-3	-	TGTGCCAGCAGCCCAGCGGGAGCGTCCACAGATACGCAGTATTTT	CASSPAGASTDTQYF
TRBD1	TRBV9	TRBJ1-4	-	TGTGCCAGCAGCGACGGGACAGGGCGGCATGAAAAACTGTTTTTT	CASSDGTGRHEKLFF
-	TRBV15	TRBJ1-1	-	TGTGCCACCAGCAGAGACCCTACGAACACTGAAGCTTTCTTT	CATSRDPTNTEAFF
TRBD2	TRBV6-1	TRBJ2-3	-	TGTGCCAGCAGCGTAGCGGGGGCTCGGCAGTATTTT	CASSVAGARQYF
TRBD1	TRBV18	TRBJ1-1	-	TGTGCCAGCTCACCACCAAGGGGGCGCATAGACACTGAAGCTTTCTTT	CASSPPRGRIDTEAFF
TRBD1	TRBV7-2	TRBJ2-7	-	TGTGCCAGCAGCTCCCGGGACAGGGTCACCTACGAGCAGTACTTC	CASSSRDRVTYEQYF
-	TRBV30	TRBJ1-3	-	TGTGCCTACGCGATCGGCTCTGGAAACACCATATATTTT	CAYAIGSGNTIYF
-	TRBV6-1	TRBJ1-2	-	TGTGCCTCCTTGGTAGAAGCTAACTATGGCTACACCTTC	CASLVEANYGYTF
TRBD1	TRBV10-3	TRBJ2-1	-	TGTGCCATCAGTGGGGGACAGGGGGCCCGGGAGCAGTTCTTC	CAISGGQGAREQFF
TRBD2	TRBV7-2	TRBJ2-3	-	TGTGCCAGCAGCTTAGAACTAGCGGGAGGGCCCACAGATACGCAGTATTTT	CASSLELAGGPTDTQYF
TRBD1	TRBV6-5	TRBJ1-2	-	TGTGCCAGCAGCCCGGGACAGTTTTATGGCTACACCTTC	CASSPGQFYGYTF
TRBD1	TRBV6-1	TRBJ2-7	-	TGTGCCAGCACGGGACAGGGGGCAAGCGAGCAGTACTTC	CASTGQGASEQYF
TRBD2	TRBV7-2	TRBJ2-4	-	TGTGCCAGCAGCCAGCGGGAGTTCCACTATGCAGCCAAAAACATTCAGTACTTC	CASSQREFHYAAKNIQYF
-	TRBV4-2	TRBJ2-7	-	TGTGCCAGCAGCCAAGATGTGGACATCCCCGGCTACGAGCAGTACTTC	CASSQDVDIPGYEQYF
TRBD2	TRBV7-2	TRBJ2-7	-	TGTGCCAGCAGCTTAGCGCCTGAGGGACGGGAGGACTTC	CASSLAPEGREDF
TRBD2	TRBV7-2	TRBJ2-3	-	TGTGCCAGCAGCTTAGTCCCATTACTAGCGGGGGGACCCACAGATACGCAGTATTTT	CASSLVPLLAGGPTDTQYF
-	TRBV19	TRBJ2-1	-	TGTGCCAGTAGTATAGGCAGGGGCAATGAGCAGTTCTTC	CASSIGRGNEQFF
TRBD1	TRBV9	TRBJ2-1	-	TGTGCCAGCAGCGCCGGGACAGGGAGCTACAATGAGCAGTTCTTC	CASSAGTGSYNEQFF
TRBD1	TRBV7-2	TRBJ2-7	-	TGTGCCAGCAGCTTTGGGACAGGACAATACGAGCAGTACTTC	CASSFGTGQYEQYF
TRBD2	TRBV5-4	TRBJ2-1	-	TGTGCCAGCAGCCCCGACGAGGGACTAGCGGGTGGCAATGAGCAGTTCTTC	CASSPDEGLAGGNEQFF
-	TRBV27	TRBJ2-7	-	TGTGCCAGCAGTTTTACGGCACAGAGGGTCTACGAGCAGTACTTC	CASSFTAQRVYEQYF
-	TRBV5-1	TRBJ2-1	-	TGCGCCAGCAGCGTGGATGGGGCCTCCTACAATGAGCAGTTCTTC	CASSVDGASYNEQFF
TRBD2	TRBV27	TRBJ2-1	-	TGTGCCAGCAGGGGGGGGGACTTCGCTTACAATGAGCAGTTCTTC	CASRGGDFAYNEQFF
TRBD1	TRBV7-2	TRBJ2-2	few	TGTGCCAGCAGCTTATACGACAGGGGGCGTAACGGGGAGCTGTTTTTT	CASSLYDRGRNGELFF
-	TRBV13	TRBJ1-1	-	TGTGCCAGCAGCCCGCCCACATTACAGGCCCCGAACACTGAAGCTTTCTTT	CASSPPTLQAPNTEAFF
TRBD1	TRBV6-5	TRBJ2-7	-	TGTGCCAGCAGTAGCGACAGGGGAGCCTACGAGCAGTACTTC	CASSSDRGAYEQYF
-	TRBV4-1	TRBJ2-7	-	TGCGCCAGCAGCCAAGTTGGGGGGGAGCAGTACTTC	CASSQVGGEQYF
TRBD2	TRBV4-1	TRBJ2-3	-	TGCGCCAGCAGTACTTATGCGGGGGGCACAGATACGCAGTATTTT	CASSTYAGGTDTQYF
-	TRBV28	TRBJ2-7	once	TGTGCCAGCAAGGAGGGCCAGTCTCGGTACGAGCAGTACTTC	CASKEGQSRYEQYF
-	TRBV12-5	TRBJ2-3	-	TGTGCTAGTGGTTGGGGCCTACCCCGGAGCACAGATACGCAGTATTTT	CASGWGLPRSTDTQYF
-	TRBV29-1	TRBJ1-2	-	TGCAGCGTTGAGGTCGGAGGGAAGGGGTTCTTC	CSVEVGGKGFF
-	TRBV11-2	TRBJ2-1	-	TGTGCCAGCAGCTTAGAGGGGGCCGGTAATAATGAGCAGTTCTTC	CASSLEGAGNNEQFF
-	TRBV30	TRBJ1-3	-	TGTGCCTGGAGCCGGAGCGCTGGAAACACCATATATTTT	CAWSRSAGNTIYF
TRBD1	TRBV6-1	TRBJ1-6	-	TGTGCCAGCAGTGGAGACAGGGGGCAGTCCTATAATTCACCCCTCCACTTT	CASSGDRGQSYNSPLHF
TRBD2	TRBV7-8	TRBJ2-2	-	TGTGCCAGCAGCTTACCTAGCGGACTGAACACCGGGGAGCTGTTTTTT	CASSLPSGLNTGELFF
-	TRBV7-3	TRBJ1-1	-	TGTGCCAGCAGCTTAGGGCCGGCGGGGACTGAAGCTTTCTTT	CASSLGPAGTEAFF
-	TRBV7-2	TRBJ2-1	-	TGTGCCAGCAGCCAGGCCCCTTCGACAGAGCAGTTCTTC	CASSQAPSTEQFF
TRBD1	TRBV6-1	TRBJ1-5	-	TGTGCCAGCAGTGAAGCCGGCGGACAGGGCCATCATCCCCAGCATTTT	CASSEAGGQGHHPQHF
TRBD2	TRBV29-1	TRBJ2-7	-	TGCAGCGTTGGCGGACTAGCGGGAACCTACGAGCAGTACTTC	CSVGGLAGTYEQYF
TRBD1	TRBV7-2	TRBJ1-5	-	TGTGCCAGCAGCCCTCCGGGACAGGGGAGATGGCAGCCCCAGCATTTT	CASSPPGQGRWQPQHF
-	TRBV15	TRBJ2-2	-	TGTGCCACCAGCAGGCGACAGGTGGGCAACACCGGGGAGCTGTTTTTT	CATSRRQVGNTGELFF